This TCR beta chain derives from a study of blood T cells in healthy people across ages. Study context: In model experiments, template switching was able to capture about one barcoded beta molecule for every two T cells that were present.

Combining a sample-barcoded 5' primer with a J-beta primer mix, a second PCR ran for roughly 7 to 12 cycles. MiXCR, run by TCRdb on the 5' RACE reads, gives a single entry per CDR3 protein. Counted here are approximately 790,000 distinct CDR3 sequences, around 68% occurring once; the ten biggest clones make up about 27%. V gave up 2 bases and J gave up 13 bases, with 19 bases separating them. The germline V gene has CDR1 SGHKS and CDR2 YYEKEE (reference sequence). This CDR3 has 14 amino acids. General study findings and limits: The authors considered diversity estimates from one million T cells to be underestimates. In older individuals, TCR beta diversity per million T cells was lower, falling roughly linearly with age.

Peripheral blood, around 10 milliliters per donor, was collected. A note on this clonotype: The antigen remains unidentified.

The sequence was obtained from a man aged 25-40 years in good health. The gene calls are TRBV5-5 and TRBJ2-4; D is uncertain. Sequenced material: blood. The CDR3: CASSLRRELGEQYF. The CDR3 DNA follows: TGTGCCAGCAGCTTAAGGCGAGAGCTAGGAGAGCAGTACTTC.